This T cell receptor beta chain was identified during a study of T cell changes during pregnancy in multiple sclerosis. Deletions cut 0 bases from V and 5 bases from J, with 10 bases between. CDR3 length: 14 amino acids. CDR1 and CDR2 (germline): SNHLY, FYNNEI. Using immunoSEQ multiplex PCR, the repertoire was profiled, and TCRdb retains in-frame clones only, with some absent. The sample lists under 85,000 clones, about 90% occurring once. Here the sequenced sample was CD4+ T cells from peripheral blood mononuclear cells, taken in the second trimester of pregnancy. This sequence was found in a female donor with multiple sclerosis, enrolled in a pregnancy study. V is TRBV2 and J is TRBJ1-1; no reliable D call. In DNA, the CDR3 is TGTGCCAGCAGTGAAGCGCACATGGAGACTGAAGCTTTCTTT. It is translated as CASSEAHMETEAFF.